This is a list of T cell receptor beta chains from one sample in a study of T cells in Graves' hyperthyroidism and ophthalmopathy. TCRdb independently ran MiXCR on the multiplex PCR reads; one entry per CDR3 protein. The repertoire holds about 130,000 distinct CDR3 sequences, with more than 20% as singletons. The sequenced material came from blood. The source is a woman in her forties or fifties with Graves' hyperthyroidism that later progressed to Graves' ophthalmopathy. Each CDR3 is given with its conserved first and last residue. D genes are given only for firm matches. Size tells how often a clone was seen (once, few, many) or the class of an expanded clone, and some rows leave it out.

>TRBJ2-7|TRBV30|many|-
CAWSGQTSSYEQYF
TGTGCCTGGAGCGGACAGACCAGCTCCTACGAGCAGTACTTC
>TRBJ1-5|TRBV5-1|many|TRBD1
CASSSTGGTQPQHF
TGCGCCAGCAGCAGTACAGGGGGTACGCAGCCCCAGCATTTT
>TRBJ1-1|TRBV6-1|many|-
CASMGGMNTEAFF
TGTGCCAGCATGGGCGGAATGAACACTGAAGCTTTCTTT
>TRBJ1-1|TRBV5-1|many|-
CASSGGGANTEAFF
TGCGCCAGCAGCGGGGGGGGCGCGAACACTGAAGCTTTCTTT
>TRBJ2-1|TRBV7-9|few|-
CASSSPGSSYNEQFF
TGTGCCAGCAGCTCCCCGGGTAGCTCCTACAATGAGCAGTTCTTC
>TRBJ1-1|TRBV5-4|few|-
CASSFLDRMNTEAFF
TGTGCCAGCAGCTTTCTCGACCGAATGAACACTGAAGCTTTCTTT
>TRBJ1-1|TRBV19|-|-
CASSTQTLNTEAFF
TGTGCCAGTAGTACACAGACGTTGAACACTGAAGCTTTCTTT
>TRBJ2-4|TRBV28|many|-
CASSLSGELAKNIQYF
TGTGCCAGCAGTTTATCAGGGGAATTAGCCAAAAACATTCAGTACTTC
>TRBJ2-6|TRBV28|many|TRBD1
CASSMDRRVANVLTF
TGTGCCAGCAGCATGGACAGGAGAGTGGCCAACGTCCTGACTTTC
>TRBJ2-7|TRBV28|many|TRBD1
CATTGQTYEQYF
TGTGCCACGACGGGACAGACCTACGAGCAGTACTTC
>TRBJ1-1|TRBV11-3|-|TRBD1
CASSLVGTGRRNTEAFF
TGTGCCAGCAGCTTAGTGGGGACAGGTCGGAGGAACACTGAAGCTTTCTTT
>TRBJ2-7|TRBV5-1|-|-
CASSLGRTATYEQYF
TGCGCCAGCAGCTTGGGCCGGACAGCAACCTACGAGCAGTACTTC
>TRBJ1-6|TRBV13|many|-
CASSLEYVRGLDSPLHF
TGTGCCAGCAGCTTAGAGTATGTTCGAGGTCTGGATTCACCCCTCCACTTT
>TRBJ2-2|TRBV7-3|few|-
CASSSLPGELFF
TGTGCCAGCAGCTCCTTGCCCGGGGAGCTGTTTTTT
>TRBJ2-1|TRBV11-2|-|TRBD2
CASSQGESGRGNNEQFF
TGTGCCAGCAGCCAGGGAGAAAGCGGGAGGGGGAACAATGAGCAGTTCTTC
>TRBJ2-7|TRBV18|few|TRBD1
CASLEFPGQGSAGQYF
TGTGCCAGCCTGGAGTTTCCGGGACAGGGGTCGGCGGGGCAGTACTTC
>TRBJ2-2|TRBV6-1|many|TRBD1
CASSRTGGTTGELFF
TGTGCCAGCAGCAGGACAGGGGGAACGACCGGGGAGCTGTTTTTT
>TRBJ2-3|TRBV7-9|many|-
CASSLRKGGDTQYF
TGTGCCAGCAGCCTACGCAAGGGCGGGGATACGCAGTATTTT
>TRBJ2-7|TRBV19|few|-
CASRPGQTSYEQYF
TGTGCCAGTAGACCTGGACAGACATCCTACGAGCAGTACTTC
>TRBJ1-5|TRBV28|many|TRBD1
CASTTGNQPQHF
TGTGCCAGCACGACAGGGAATCAGCCCCAGCATTTT
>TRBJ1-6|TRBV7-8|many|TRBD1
CASSLRTGTDNSPLHF
TGTGCCAGCAGCTTACGTACCGGGACAGATAATTCACCCCTCCACTTT
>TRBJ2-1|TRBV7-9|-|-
CASSFGTTYNEQFF
TGTGCCAGCAGCTTCGGGACAACCTACAATGAGCAGTTCTTC